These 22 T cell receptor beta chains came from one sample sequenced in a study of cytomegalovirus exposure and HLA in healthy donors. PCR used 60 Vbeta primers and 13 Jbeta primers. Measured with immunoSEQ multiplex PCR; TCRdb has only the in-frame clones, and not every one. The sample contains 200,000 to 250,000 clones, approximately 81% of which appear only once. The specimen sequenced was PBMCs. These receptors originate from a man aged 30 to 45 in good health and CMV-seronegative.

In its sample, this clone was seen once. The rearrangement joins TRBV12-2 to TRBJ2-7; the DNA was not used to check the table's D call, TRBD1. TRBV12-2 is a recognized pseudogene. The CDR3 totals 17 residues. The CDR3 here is CASRSPSVPGQGIEQYF. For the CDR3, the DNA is TGTGCAAGTCGCTCCCCCTCGGTGCCAGGACAGGGGATCGAGCAGTACTTC.

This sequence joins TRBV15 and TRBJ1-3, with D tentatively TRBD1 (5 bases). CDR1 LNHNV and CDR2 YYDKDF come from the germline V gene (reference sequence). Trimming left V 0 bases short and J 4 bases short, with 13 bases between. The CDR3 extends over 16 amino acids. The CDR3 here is CATSRDPPGQGNTIYF. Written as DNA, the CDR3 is TGTGCCACCAGCAGAGATCCCCCAGGGCAAGGAAACACCATATATTTT.

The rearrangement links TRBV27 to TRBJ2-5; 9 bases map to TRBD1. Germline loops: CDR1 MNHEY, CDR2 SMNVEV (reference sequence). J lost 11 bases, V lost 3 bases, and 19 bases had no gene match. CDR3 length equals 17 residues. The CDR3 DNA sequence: TGTGCCAGCAGTTTGCGTCCACCGTTGGACAGGGGTCAAGAGCAGTACTTC. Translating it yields CASSLRPPLDRGQEQYF.

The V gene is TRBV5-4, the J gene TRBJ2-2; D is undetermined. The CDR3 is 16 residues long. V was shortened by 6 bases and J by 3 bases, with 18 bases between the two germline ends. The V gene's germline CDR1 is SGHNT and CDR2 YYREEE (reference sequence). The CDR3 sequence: CASTNRKGRDTGELFF. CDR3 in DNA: TGTGCCAGCACCAATCGGAAAGGTCGGGACACCGGGGAGCTGTTTTTT.

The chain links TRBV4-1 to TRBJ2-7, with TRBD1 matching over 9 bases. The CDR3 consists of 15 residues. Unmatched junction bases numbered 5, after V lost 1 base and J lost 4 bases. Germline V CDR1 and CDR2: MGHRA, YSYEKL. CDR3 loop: CASSQVGTGIYEQYF. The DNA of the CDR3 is TGCGCCAGCAGCCAAGTCGGGACAGGGATATACGAGCAGTACTTC.

CDR3 nucleotide sequence: TGTGCCAGCAGCTCCGGGACAGGGTATCAGCCCCAGCATTTT. This gives the protein CASSSGTGYQPQHF. V usage is TRBV7-8 and J usage is TRBJ1-5, with 9 positions matching TRBD1. The CDR3 is made up of 14 amino acids. Trimming took 4 bases from V and 5 from J; bases not matched to a gene: 3. Germline V lookup: CDR1 SGHVS, CDR2 FQNEAQ. Supplemented by reference TRBV7-8 and TRBJ1-5, the full variable domain reads GAGVSQSPRYKVAKRGQDVALRCDPISGHVSLFWYQQALGQGPEFLTYFQNEAQLDKSGLPSDRFFAERPEGSVSTLKIQRTQQEDSAVYLCASSSGTGYQPQHFGDGTRLSIL.

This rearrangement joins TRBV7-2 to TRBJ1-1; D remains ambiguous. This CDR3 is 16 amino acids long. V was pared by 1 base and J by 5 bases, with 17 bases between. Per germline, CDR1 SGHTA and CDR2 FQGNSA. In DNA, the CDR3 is TGTGCCAGCAGCTTAGTTCACGGCATAGGAGGGACTGAAGCTTTCTTT. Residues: CASSLVHGIGGTEAFF. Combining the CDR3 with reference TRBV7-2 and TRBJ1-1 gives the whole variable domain GAGVSQSPSNKVTEKGKDVELRCDPISGHTALYWYRQSLGQGLEFLIYFQGNSAPDKSGLPSDRFSAERTGGSVSTLTIQRTQQEDSAVYLCASSLVHGIGGTEAFFGQGTRLTVV.

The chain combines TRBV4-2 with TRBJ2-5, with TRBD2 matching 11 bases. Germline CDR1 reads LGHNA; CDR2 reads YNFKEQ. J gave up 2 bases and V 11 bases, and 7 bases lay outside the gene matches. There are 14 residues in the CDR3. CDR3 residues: CACLGLAVQETQYF. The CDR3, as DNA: TGTGCCTGCCTGGGACTAGCGGTACAAGAGACCCAGTACTTC.

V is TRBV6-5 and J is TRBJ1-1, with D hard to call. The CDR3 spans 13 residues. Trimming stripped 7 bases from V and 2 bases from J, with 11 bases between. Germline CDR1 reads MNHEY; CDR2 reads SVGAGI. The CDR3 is CASTPRRNTEAFF. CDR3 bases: TGTGCCAGCACCCCAAGGAGAAACACTGAAGCTTTCTTT.

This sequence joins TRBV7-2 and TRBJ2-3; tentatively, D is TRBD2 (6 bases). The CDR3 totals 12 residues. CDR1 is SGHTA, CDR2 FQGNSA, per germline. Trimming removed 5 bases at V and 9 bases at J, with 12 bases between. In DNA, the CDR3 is TGTGCCAGCAGCCACAGGCTAGCGACGCAGTATTTT. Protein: CASSHRLATQYF.

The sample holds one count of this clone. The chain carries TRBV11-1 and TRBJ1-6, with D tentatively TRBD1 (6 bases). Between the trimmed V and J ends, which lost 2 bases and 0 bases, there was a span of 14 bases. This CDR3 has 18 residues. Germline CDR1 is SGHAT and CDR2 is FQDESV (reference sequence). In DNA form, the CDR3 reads TGTGCCAGCAGCTTAACCCGCCAGGGGTTCTCCTATAATTCACCCCTCCACTTT. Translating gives CASSLTRQGFSYNSPLHF.

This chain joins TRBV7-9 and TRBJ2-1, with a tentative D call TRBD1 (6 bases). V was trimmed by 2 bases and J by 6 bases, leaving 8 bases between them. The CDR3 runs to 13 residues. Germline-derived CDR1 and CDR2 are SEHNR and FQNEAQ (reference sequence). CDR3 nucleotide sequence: TGTGCCAGCAGCTTAACAGGGCCCAATGAGCAGTTCTTC. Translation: CASSLTGPNEQFF.

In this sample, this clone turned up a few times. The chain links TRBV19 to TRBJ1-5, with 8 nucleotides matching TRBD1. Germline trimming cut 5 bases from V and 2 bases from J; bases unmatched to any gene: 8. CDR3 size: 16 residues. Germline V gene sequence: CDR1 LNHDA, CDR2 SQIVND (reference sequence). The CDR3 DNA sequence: TGTGCCAGTAGTCCAGGACAGGGCCCAGGCAATCAGCCCCAGCATTTT. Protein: CASSPGQGPGNQPQHF.

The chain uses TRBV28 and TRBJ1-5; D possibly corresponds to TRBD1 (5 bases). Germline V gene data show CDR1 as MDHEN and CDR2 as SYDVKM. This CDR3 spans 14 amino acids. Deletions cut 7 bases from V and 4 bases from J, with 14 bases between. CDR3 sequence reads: CASTPQGGNQPQHF. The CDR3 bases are TGTGCCAGCACCCCGCAGGGAGGAAATCAGCCCCAGCATTTT.

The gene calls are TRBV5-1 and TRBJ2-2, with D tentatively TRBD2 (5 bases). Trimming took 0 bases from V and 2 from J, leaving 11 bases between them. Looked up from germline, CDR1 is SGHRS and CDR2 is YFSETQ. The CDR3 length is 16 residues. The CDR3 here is CASSLVAGVNTGELFF. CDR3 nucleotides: TGCGCCAGCAGCTTGGTGGCGGGCGTCAACACCGGGGAGCTGTTTTTT.

The CDR3 spells CASSTAQRGQPQHF. In DNA, the CDR3 is TGTGCCAGTAGTACCGCACAGCGGGGACAGCCCCAGCATTTT. V and J are TRBV19 and TRBJ1-5; D unclear. V lost 4 bases and J lost 7, with 14 bases in between. This CDR3 has 14 residues. Germline values: CDR1 LNHDA, CDR2 SQIVND (reference sequence).

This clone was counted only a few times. The CDR3 DNA sequence: TGCGCCAGCAGCCTTGGACTAGCGGGGTTCTCGGGGGAGACCCAGTACTTC. Translated, it gives CASSLGLAGFSGETQYF. The chain links TRBV5-1 to TRBJ2-5, with TRBD2 matching over 12 bases. V gave up 4 bases and J gave up 5 bases; unmatched junction bases: 12. Germline V gives CDR1 SGHRS, CDR2 YFSETQ. The CDR3 is 17 residues long.

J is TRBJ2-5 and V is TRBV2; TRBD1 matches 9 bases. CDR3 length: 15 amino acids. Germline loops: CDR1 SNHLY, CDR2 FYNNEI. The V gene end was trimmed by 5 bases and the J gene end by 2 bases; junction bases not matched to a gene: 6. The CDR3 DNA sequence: TGTGCCAGCAGTTTGGGCGGACAGGGGCAAGAGACCCAGTACTTC. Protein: CASSLGGQGQETQYF.

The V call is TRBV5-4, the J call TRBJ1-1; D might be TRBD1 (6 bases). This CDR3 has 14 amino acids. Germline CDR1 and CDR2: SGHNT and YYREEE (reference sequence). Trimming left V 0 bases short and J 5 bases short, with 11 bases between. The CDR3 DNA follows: TGTGCCAGCAGCTTGGGGGGGCGGTGGACTGAAGCTTTCTTT. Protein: CASSLGGRWTEAFF.

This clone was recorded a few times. The CDR3 DNA follows: TGCGCCAGCAGCTTAGTGGGACTAGCGACCCAGTACTTC. Protein sequence: CASSLVGLATQYF. The chain employs TRBV5-1 and TRBJ2-5, with TRBD2 matching 9 bases. Germline V gene data show CDR1 as SGHRS and CDR2 as YFSETQ. The CDR3 totals 13 residues. The trim removed 2 bases at V and 7 bases at J, leaving 3 bases unmatched.

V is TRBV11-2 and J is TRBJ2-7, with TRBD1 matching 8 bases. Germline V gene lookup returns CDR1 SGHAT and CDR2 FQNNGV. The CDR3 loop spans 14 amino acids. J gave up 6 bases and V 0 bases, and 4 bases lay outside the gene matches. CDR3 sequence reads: CASSLDWTGLEQYF. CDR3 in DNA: TGTGCCAGCAGCTTAGATTGGACAGGGCTCGAGCAGTACTTC. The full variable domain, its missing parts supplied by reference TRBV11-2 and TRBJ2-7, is EAGVAQSPRYKIIEKRQSVAFWCNPISGHATLYWYQQILGQGPKLLIQFQNNGVVDDSQLPKDRFSAERLKGVDSTLKIQPAKLEDSAVYLCASSLDWTGLEQYFGPGTRLTVT.

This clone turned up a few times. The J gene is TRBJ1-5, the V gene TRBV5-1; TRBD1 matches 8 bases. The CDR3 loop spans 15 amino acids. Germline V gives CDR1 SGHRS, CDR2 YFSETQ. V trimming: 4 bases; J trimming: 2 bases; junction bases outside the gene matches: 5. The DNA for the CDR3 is TGCGCCAGCAGCCCTGACAGGGGAGGCAATCAGCCCCAGCATTTT. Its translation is CASSPDRGGNQPQHF.